These T cell receptor beta chains were read from a single sample in a study of T cell repertoires in cytomegalovirus infection. TCRdb reprocessed the reads with MiXCR, giving one entry per CDR3 protein. The sample lists around 900,000 distinct CDR3 sequences; 31% were seen once. No antigens are known for them. Source: cultured CD8+ T cells from PBMCs, taken from culture after CMV antigen stimulation. The receptors originated from a human donor in good health (CMV status not recorded). Some clones in this sample may be carry-over from other donors' samples. The CDR3 runs from the conserved cysteine through the conserved F or W. Fields, in order: D gene, CDR3 length, J gene, V gene, clone size, CDR3 protein, CDR3 DNA. The D gene is left open where the match is weak. The size field is filled for only some rows; it gives once, few, many or a size class.

d_call: -
cdr3_length: 14
j_call: TRBJ1-2
v_call: TRBV12-3/TRBV12-4
clone_size: few
cdr3_aa: CASNQGGFSYGYTF
cdr3_nt: TGTGCCAGCAATCAAGGAGGGTTTAGCTATGGCTACACCTTC

d_call: TRBD1
cdr3_length: 14
j_call: TRBJ2-5
v_call: TRBV5-6
clone_size: -
cdr3_aa: CASSPDRPGETQYF
cdr3_nt: TGTGCCAGCAGCCCGGACAGGCCTGGGGAGACCCAGTACTTC

d_call: -
cdr3_length: 15
j_call: TRBJ1-1
v_call: TRBV4-1
clone_size: few
cdr3_aa: CASSQEYRRDTEAFF
cdr3_nt: TGCGCCAGCAGCCAAGAGTACAGGAGGGACACTGAAGCTTTCTTT

d_call: TRBD1
cdr3_length: 16
j_call: TRBJ2-3
v_call: TRBV9
clone_size: few
cdr3_aa: CASSVAGGQGTDTQYF
cdr3_nt: TGTGCCAGCAGCGTAGCAGGGGGACAGGGAACAGATACGCAGTATTTT

d_call: -
cdr3_length: 15
j_call: TRBJ1-1
v_call: TRBV6-5
clone_size: few
cdr3_aa: CASSSVPGLNTEAFF
cdr3_nt: TGTGCCAGCAGTTCCGTCCCGGGACTGAACACTGAAGCTTTCTTT

d_call: TRBD1
cdr3_length: 12
j_call: TRBJ2-2
v_call: TRBV2
clone_size: -
cdr3_aa: CASSGQQEELFF
cdr3_nt: TGTGCCAGCTCGGGACAGCAAGAGGAGCTGTTTTTT

d_call: -
cdr3_length: 14
j_call: TRBJ1-6
v_call: TRBV24-1
clone_size: -
cdr3_aa: CATSQGDYNSPLHF
cdr3_nt: TGTGCCACCAGTCAAGGGGATTATAATTCACCCCTCCACTTT

d_call: -
cdr3_length: 17
j_call: TRBJ2-2
v_call: TRBV6-1
clone_size: -
cdr3_aa: CASSESLTGWKSGELFF
cdr3_nt: TGTGCCAGCAGTGAATCCCTAACAGGGTGGAAATCCGGGGAGCTGTTTTTT

d_call: -
cdr3_length: 14
j_call: TRBJ1-1
v_call: TRBV6-2/TRBV6-3
clone_size: few
cdr3_aa: CASSSPDQNTEAFF
cdr3_nt: TGTGCCAGCAGTTCGCCAGATCAGAACACTGAAGCTTTCTTT

d_call: -
cdr3_length: 14
j_call: TRBJ1-1
v_call: TRBV6-2/TRBV6-3
clone_size: few
cdr3_aa: CASMSAGETTEAFF
cdr3_nt: TGTGCCAGCATGAGTGCGGGGGAGACCACTGAAGCTTTCTTT

d_call: -
cdr3_length: 15
j_call: TRBJ1-5
v_call: TRBV3-1
clone_size: -
cdr3_aa: CASSRSRQDNQPQHF
cdr3_nt: TGTGCCAGCAGCCGATCCCGTCAGGACAATCAGCCCCAGCATTTT

d_call: -
cdr3_length: 16
j_call: TRBJ1-4
v_call: TRBV12-3/TRBV12-4
clone_size: -
cdr3_aa: CANSFSGGYVNEKLFF
cdr3_nt: TGTGCCAACAGTTTTTCGGGGGGCTATGTTAATGAAAAACTGTTTTTT

d_call: TRBD1
cdr3_length: 13
j_call: TRBJ1-2
v_call: TRBV6-5
clone_size: -
cdr3_aa: CASMTGYSYGYTF
cdr3_nt: TGTGCCAGCATGACAGGGTACAGCTATGGCTACACCTTC

d_call: -
cdr3_length: 13
j_call: TRBJ1-1
v_call: TRBV4-1
clone_size: few
cdr3_aa: CASSQRGGREAFF
cdr3_nt: TGCGCCAGCAGCCAGCGCGGGGGACGTGAAGCTTTCTTT

d_call: -
cdr3_length: 15
j_call: TRBJ1-2
v_call: TRBV5-1
clone_size: -
cdr3_aa: CASSQTAGTYYGYTF
cdr3_nt: TGCGCCAGCAGCCAAACCGCCGGGACATACTATGGCTACACCTTC

d_call: -
cdr3_length: 18
j_call: TRBJ1-1
v_call: TRBV7-9
clone_size: many
cdr3_aa: CASSLYGSGVPMNTEAFF
cdr3_nt: TGTGCCAGCAGCTTATACGGTTCGGGGGTGCCTATGAACACTGAAGCTTTCTTT

d_call: -
cdr3_length: 14
j_call: TRBJ1-4
v_call: TRBV18
clone_size: -
cdr3_aa: CASSPVGGNEKLFF
cdr3_nt: TGTGCCAGCTCACCGGTCGGGGGTAATGAAAAACTGTTTTTT